The rows below give T cell receptor beta chains drawn from one sample of a study of Ad26.COV2.S vaccination and SARS-CoV-2 variants. Generated by immunoSEQ multiplex PCR, the TCRdb table keeps only in-frame clones and is missing some. The sample records around 300,000 clones, about 88% being singletons. Sequencing used peripheral blood, obtained in a trial of Ad26.COV2.S vaccine versus placebo. These receptors originate from a person between 18 and 65 years old who received the Ad26.COV2.S COVID-19 vaccine or a placebo. Both conserved end residues are part of each CDR3. Fields, in order: D gene, J gene, clone size, V gene, CDR3 DNA, CDR3 protein. A D gene is named only where the DNA matches it firmly. Only some rows state a clone size, as once, few, many or a class for expanded clones.

D: -
J: TRBJ2-7
size: -
V: TRBV6-5
DNA: TGTGCCAGCAGTACAGGGTACGAGCAGTACTTC
CDR3: CASSTGYEQYF

D: TRBD1
J: TRBJ1-4
size: -
V: TRBV5-4
DNA: TGTGCCAGCAGTTCAGGGGGCTCGGGGGAAAAACTGTTTTTT
CDR3: CASSSGGSGEKLFF

D: TRBD1
J: TRBJ1-1
size: once
V: TRBV5-1
DNA: TGCGCCAGCAGCTTAGCCCACCCAGGGGGGACTGAAGCTTTCTTT
CDR3: CASSLAHPGGTEAFF

D: -
J: TRBJ1-6
size: -
V: TRBV30
DNA: TGTGCCTGGCGAGGGATTAGGGGAGAAAATTCACCCCTCCACTTT
CDR3: CAWRGIRGENSPLHF

D: -
J: TRBJ1-1
size: once
V: TRBV7-9
DNA: TGTGCCACTTCATTCATGGCTGGGACTGAAGCTTTCTTT
CDR3: CATSFMAGTEAFF

D: -
J: TRBJ2-5
size: -
V: TRBV9
DNA: TGTGCCAGCAGCGTAGGAACTAAAGAGACCCAGTACTTC
CDR3: CASSVGTKETQYF

D: -
J: TRBJ2-7
size: -
V: TRBV19
DNA: TGTGCCAGTAGTATAGACGGGTCCCGCACCTACGAGCAGTACTTC
CDR3: CASSIDGSRTYEQYF

D: TRBD2
J: TRBJ2-1
size: -
V: TRBV9
DNA: TGTGCCAGCAGGGGAGCGGGAGAGGAGCAGTTCTTC
CDR3: CASRGAGEEQFF

D: TRBD2
J: TRBJ2-2
size: -
V: TRBV27
DNA: TGTGCCAGCAGTTTGGCTAGCGGGCGCACCGGGGAGCTGTTTTTT
CDR3: CASSLASGRTGELFF

D: -
J: TRBJ2-7
size: few
V: TRBV7-9
DNA: TGTGCCAGCAGCCGAGACGGCTACGAGCAGTACTTC
CDR3: CASSRDGYEQYF

D: -
J: TRBJ2-5
size: -
V: TRBV14
DNA: TGTGCCAGCAGCCAAGTCCGGGGTGGGGTGGAGACCCAGTACTTC
CDR3: CASSQVRGGVETQYF

D: TRBD1
J: TRBJ1-4
size: -
V: TRBV27
DNA: TGTGCCAGCAGAACACTGGGACAGGGGTACGGAAAACTGTTTTTT
CDR3: CASRTLGQGYGKLFF

D: TRBD1
J: TRBJ2-1
size: -
V: TRBV5-1
DNA: TGCGCCAGCAGCCTTAAACAGGGGAGCTACAATGAGCAGTTCTTC
CDR3: CASSLKQGSYNEQFF

D: TRBD1
J: TRBJ1-2
size: -
V: TRBV15
DNA: TGTGCCACCAGCAGAGTCCGGGGACAGGTAATTAACTATGGCTACACCTTC
CDR3: CATSRVRGQVINYGYTF

D: TRBD1
J: TRBJ2-1
size: once
V: TRBV19
DNA: TGTGCCAGTAGTCCGGCAGGGGGCTCGTACAATGAGCAGTTCTTC
CDR3: CASSPAGGSYNEQFF

D: -
J: TRBJ1-2
size: -
V: TRBV4-2
DNA: TGTGCCAGCAGCCCGGGGGGTCATAGTGGCTACACCTTC
CDR3: CASSPGGHSGYTF

D: TRBD2
J: TRBJ2-1
size: -
V: TRBV7-3
DNA: TGTGCCAGCAGCCGTAGTTTTCTAGCGGGAGTTATCAATGAGCAGTTCTTC
CDR3: CASSRSFLAGVINEQFF

D: -
J: TRBJ1-1
size: -
V: TRBV4-3
DNA: TGCGCCAGCAGCCAAGAGGGACGGTTGAACACTGAAGCTTTCTTT
CDR3: CASSQEGRLNTEAFF

D: -
J: TRBJ1-1
size: -
V: TRBV7-3
DNA: TGTGCCAGCAGCTTATTTAGGGGGGGAGTTTATAGCATTGAAGCTTTCTTT
CDR3: CASSLFRGGVYSIEAFF

D: -
J: TRBJ1-5
size: -
V: TRBV12-5
DNA: TGTGCTAGTGCGGGGGTCAGCAATCAGCCCCAGCATTTT
CDR3: CASAGVSNQPQHF

D: -
J: TRBJ2-2
size: -
V: TRBV9
DNA: TGTGCCAGCAGCGCGACAGTCGGGGAAACCGGGGAGCTGTTTTTT
CDR3: CASSATVGETGELFF

D: -
J: TRBJ1-1
size: -
V: TRBV18
DNA: TGTGCCAGCTCACCACGGACAGCAAACACTGAAGCTTTCTTT
CDR3: CASSPRTANTEAFF

D: -
J: TRBJ1-1
size: -
V: TRBV6-2/TRBV6-3
DNA: TGTGCCAGCAGCTTCAGTGTAAGAATGAACACTGAAGCTTTCTTT
CDR3: CASSFSVRMNTEAFF

D: -
J: TRBJ2-7
size: -
V: TRBV5-4
DNA: TGTGCCAGCAGCTTGAGATCAGGGAACTACGAGCAGTACTTC
CDR3: CASSLRSGNYEQYF

D: -
J: TRBJ1-3
size: -
V: TRBV11-2
DNA: TGTGCGGAGACAGGAACCACTGGAAACACCATATATTTT
CDR3: CAETGTTGNTIYF

D: -
J: TRBJ1-5
size: once
V: TRBV6-4
DNA: TGTGCCAGCAGTGAGCACAGCAATCAGCCCCAGCATTTT
CDR3: CASSEHSNQPQHF

D: -
J: TRBJ1-4
size: -
V: TRBV18
DNA: TGTGCCAGCTCACCACCCTCGGTGCCTAATGAAAAACTGTTTTTT
CDR3: CASSPPSVPNEKLFF

D: -
J: TRBJ1-1
size: -
V: TRBV2
DNA: TGTGCCAGCCTCGGAGAGAAGGGGGTCACTGAAGCTTTCTTT
CDR3: CASLGEKGVTEAFF

D: -
J: TRBJ1-5
size: -
V: TRBV27
DNA: TGTGCCAGCAGTCTACAGGGACCGGGCCAGCCCCAGCATTTT
CDR3: CASSLQGPGQPQHF

D: TRBD1
J: TRBJ1-5
size: -
V: TRBV28
DNA: TGTGCCAGCAGAACCGACAGGGTTGGCCAGCCCCAGCATTTT
CDR3: CASRTDRVGQPQHF

D: TRBD1
J: TRBJ1-1
size: -
V: TRBV6-2/TRBV6-3
DNA: TGTGCCAGCAGTTACCCGGGGGACAGGGCTACTGAAGCTTTCTTT
CDR3: CASSYPGDRATEAFF